This T cell receptor (beta chain) appears in the sequencing data of a study of shared clonotypes between healthy human individuals. TCRdb's copy holds only in-frame clones and misses some; the assay was immunoSEQ multiplex PCR. The profile shows 950,000 to 1,200,000 clones, approximately 80% of them singletons. Study observations and caveats: What rarefaction showed was incomplete sorted-subset sequencing despite large depth.

Notes on this clone: Its matching antigen is unknown.

This CDR3 has 11 amino acids. Trimming cost V 7 bases and J 8 bases, with 10 bases left between them. Per the germline V gene, CDR1 is SNHLY and CDR2 is FYNNEI. The TCR was taken from a young man in good health. Some clones in this sample may be carry-over from other donors' samples. V usage is TRBV2 and J usage is TRBJ2-3, with D possibly matching TRBD1 (6 bases). The sample was memory CD4+ T cells from PBMCs. As to subset: CD45RA-negative fraction. CDR3 sequence reads: CASTKGVTQYF. The CDR3 DNA reads TGTGCCAGCACAAAGGGGGTTACGCAGTATTTT.